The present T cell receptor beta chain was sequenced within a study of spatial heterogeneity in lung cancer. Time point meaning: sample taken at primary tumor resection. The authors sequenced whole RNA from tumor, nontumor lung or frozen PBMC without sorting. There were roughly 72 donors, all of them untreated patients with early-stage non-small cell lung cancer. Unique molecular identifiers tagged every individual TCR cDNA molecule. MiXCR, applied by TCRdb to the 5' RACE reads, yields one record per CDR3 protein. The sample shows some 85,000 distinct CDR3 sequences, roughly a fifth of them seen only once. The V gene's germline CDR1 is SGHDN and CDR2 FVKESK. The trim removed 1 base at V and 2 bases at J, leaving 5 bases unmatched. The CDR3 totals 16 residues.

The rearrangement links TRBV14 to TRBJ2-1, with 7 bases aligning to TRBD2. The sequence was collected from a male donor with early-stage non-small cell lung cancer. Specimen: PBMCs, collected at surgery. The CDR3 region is CASSQVGGSPYNEQFF. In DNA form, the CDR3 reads TGTGCCAGCAGCCAAGTGGGCGGGAGTCCCTACAATGAGCAGTTCTTC.